Each of the 2 T cell receptor beta chains below was sequenced from the same sample in a study of T cell responses to AZD1222 COVID-19 vaccine. Clones were sequenced by immunoSEQ multiplex PCR, and TCRdb holds only the in-frame ones, with some missing. The table lists 100,000 to 150,000 clones, around 89% of them singletons, with over 8.5% in the top ten. This sample comprised peripheral blood, obtained on day 0 of MenACWY control vaccination. All receptors come from an adult in good health.

V usage is TRBV11-3 and J usage is TRBJ2-7; D ambiguous. Trimming shortened V by 3 bases and J by 2 bases, and 8 bases separated the two germline ends. In germline, CDR1 is SGHNT, CDR2 YENEEA. The CDR3 totals 13 residues. The CDR3 DNA is TGTGCCAGCAGCTTCGTAGATCCCTACGAGCAGTACTTC. Its protein product is CASSFVDPYEQYF. Variable domain in full (rest from reference TRBV11-3 and TRBJ2-7): EAGVVQSPRYKIIEKKQPVAFWCNPISGHNTLYWYLQNLGQGPELLIRYENEEAVDDSQLPKDRFSAERLKGVDSTLKIQPAELGDSAVYLCASSFVDPYEQYFGPGTRLTVT.

This clone came up a few times. The chain has TRBV11-2 and TRBJ1-2; D perhaps matches TRBD1 (5 bases). CDR1 and CDR2 (germline): SGHAT, FQNNGV. Trimming stripped 5 bases from V and 5 bases from J, with 15 bases between. CDR3 length equals 14 residues. CDR3 in amino acids: CASSLQGAVYGYTF. The CDR3 region has the DNA TGTGCCAGCAGCCTACAAGGGGCAGTATATGGCTACACCTTC.